Listed below are T cell receptor beta chains from one sample, sequenced in a study of blood T cell repertoires in COVID-19. Profiling relied on immunoSEQ multiplex PCR, and the TCRdb table lists in-frame clones only, not all of them. This repertoire shows 130,000 to 150,000 clones, under 90% found once; its top ten account for about 38%. Sequencing used peripheral blood. These receptors all stem from a human donor in a cohort sampled during active COVID-19. The CDR3 runs from the conserved cysteine through the conserved F or W. The D gene is left open where the match is weak. Rows give clone size only sometimes, using once, few, many, or a class for an expanded clone.

V	size	length	D	J	CDR3	DNA
TRBV6-5	NA	15	NA	TRBJ2-7	CASSPVGGKSYEQYF	TGTGCCAGCAGCCCCGTGGGGGGTAAATCCTACGAGCAGTACTTC
TRBV10-3	NA	16	TRBD1	TRBJ1-3	CAISVTGQGSGNTIYF	TGTGCCATCAGTGTAACGGGACAGGGTTCTGGAAACACCATATATTTT
TRBV7-2	NA	16	TRBD1	TRBJ1-3	CASSLAHDRAGNTIYF	TGTGCCAGCAGCTTAGCCCACGACAGGGCTGGAAACACCATATATTTT
TRBV7-2	NA	15	NA	TRBJ2-7	CASSPQQGSSYEQYF	TGTGCCAGCAGCCCCCAACAGGGTAGCTCCTACGAGCAGTACTTC
TRBV27	NA	15	TRBD1	TRBJ2-7	CASSRAGGLAYEQYF	TGTGCCAGCAGTCGTGCAGGGGGCCTCGCCTACGAGCAGTACTTC
TRBV19	NA	13	TRBD1	TRBJ1-1	CASSVRQGTEAFF	TGTGCCAGTAGTGTACGACAGGGTACTGAAGCTTTCTTT
TRBV18	NA	13	NA	TRBJ1-1	CASSPGQNTEAFF	TGTGCCAGCTCACCCGGACAGAACACTGAAGCTTTCTTT
TRBV10-1	NA	14	NA	TRBJ1-4	CASSARSTNEKLFF	TGCGCCAGCAGTGCCCGGTCAACTAATGAAAAACTGTTTTTT
TRBV9	NA	16	TRBD1	TRBJ2-2	CASSAQTGGYTGELFF	TGTGCCAGCAGCGCCCAAACAGGGGGCTACACCGGGGAGCTGTTTTTT
TRBV19	few	15	NA	TRBJ2-1	CASSTSPRVVWEQFF	TGTGCCAGTAGTACCTCACCCAGGGTAGTTTGGGAGCAGTTCTTC
TRBV19	NA	15	NA	TRBJ2-7	CASSTAPGLPVEQYF	TGTGCCAGTAGTACTGCGCCGGGACTCCCGGTCGAGCAGTACTTC
TRBV9	NA	16	NA	TRBJ1-1	CASSTTPRPTDTEAFF	TGTGCCAGCAGCACAACCCCGAGGCCTACCGACACTGAAGCTTTCTTT
TRBV11-2	NA	13	NA	TRBJ1-2	CASSLQPGYGYTF	TGTGCCAGCAGCCTCCAACCGGGCTATGGCTACACCTTC
TRBV4-3	NA	15	NA	TRBJ1-5	CASSQERGGNQPQHF	TGCGCCAGCAGCCAAGAACGAGGTGGCAATCAGCCCCAGCATTTT
TRBV30	NA	15	NA	TRBJ2-5	CAWSSPQGGIETQYF	TGTGCCTGGAGTAGCCCCCAGGGGGGAATAGAGACCCAGTACTTC
TRBV5-4	NA	14	NA	TRBJ1-1	CTSSLDLGGTEAFF	TGTACCAGCAGCTTGGATCTGGGAGGCACTGAAGCTTTCTTT
TRBV19	NA	18	NA	TRBJ1-1	CASIPRQRSLGQNTEAFF	TGTGCCAGTATCCCCAGACAGAGGAGCCTCGGGCAGAACACTGAAGCTTTCTTT